This T cell receptor (beta chain) emerged from a study of post-analysis software for immune sequencing data. Whole-study context: Included among the disease courses, which were recorded for the cohort, were relapsing-remitting, secondary progressive and progressive-relapsing multiple sclerosis. Overall study results and limits: Five TRBV segments occurring more often in patients than controls included TRBV5-6, TRBV5-1 and TRBV20-1.

CDR1 and CDR2 from the germline V gene are SGHDT and YYEEEE. The CDR3 contains 15 residues. Points on this clonotype: Its antigen is not identified. One end of the junction does not line up with germline, which may come from a read error.

Included in the TCR beta cDNA libraries were unique molecular identifiers. MiXCR, run by TCRdb on the PCR reads, gives a single entry per CDR3 protein. Of under 650,000 distinct CDR3 sequences in the sample, around 40% were seen once. This sequence joins TRBV5-6 and TRBJ2-2; D is tentatively TRBD1 or TRBD2 (5 bases each). The sequencing input was blood. This receptor was identified in a girl aged 10 to 17 with multiple sclerosis. The CDR3: CASLMGTSNTGERFF. CDR3 bases: TGTGCCAGCTTAATGGGGACCTCGAACACCGGGGAGCGGTTTTTT. Together with reference TRBV5-6 and TRBJ2-2, the CDR3 gives the full variable domain: DAGVTQSPTHLIKTRGQQVTLRCSPKSGHDTVSWYQQALGQGPQFIFQYYEEEERQRGNFPDRFSGHQFPNYSSELNVNALLLGDSALYLCASLMGTSNTGERFFGEGSRLTVL.